This T cell receptor beta chain is from a study of post-analysis software for immune sequencing data. Study-wide results and caveats: Compared with controls, patients had more of about five TRBV segments, including TRBV5-6, TRBV5-1 and TRBV20-1. In multiple sclerosis, normalized Chao1 diversity was significantly below that of controls.

Presence of unique molecular identifiers characterized the TCR beta cDNA libraries. TCRdb reprocessed the PCR reads via MiXCR and lists one record per CDR3 protein. The data contain some 500,000 distinct CDR3 sequences, 40% to 55% of them singletons. On this clonotype: The antigen is not known.

CDR3 size: 13 residues. V lost 4 bases and J 4 bases, leaving 8 bases between the germline ends. Germline values: CDR1 MDHEN, CDR2 SYDVKM. The receptor was isolated from a girl between 5 and 17 years old with multiple sclerosis. Sequencing was carried out using blood. This rearrangement joins TRBV28 to TRBJ2-1, with D possibly called TRBD1 or TRBD2 (5 bases each). CDR3 sequence: CASSWGPYNEQFF. In DNA, the CDR3 is TGTGCCAGCAGTTGGGGACCTTACAATGAGCAGTTCTTC.